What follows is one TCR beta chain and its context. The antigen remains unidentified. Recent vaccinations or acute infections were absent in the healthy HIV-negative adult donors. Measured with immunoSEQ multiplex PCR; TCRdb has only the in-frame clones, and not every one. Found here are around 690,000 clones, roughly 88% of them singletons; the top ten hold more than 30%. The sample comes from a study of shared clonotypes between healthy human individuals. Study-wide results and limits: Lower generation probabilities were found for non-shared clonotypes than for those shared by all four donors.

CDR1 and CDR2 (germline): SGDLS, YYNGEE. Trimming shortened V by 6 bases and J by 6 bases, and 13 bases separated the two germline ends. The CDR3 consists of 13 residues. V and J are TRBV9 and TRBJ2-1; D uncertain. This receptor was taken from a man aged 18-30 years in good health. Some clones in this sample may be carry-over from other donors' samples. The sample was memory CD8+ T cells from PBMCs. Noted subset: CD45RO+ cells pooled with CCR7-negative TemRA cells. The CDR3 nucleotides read TGTGCCAGCAATCCTTTTGGTGGCAATGAGCAGTTCTTC. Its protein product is CASNPFGGNEQFF.